This T cell receptor beta chain was retrieved from a study of control samples from healthy donors and cancer patients. Here immunoSEQ multiplex PCR was the method, and the copy in TCRdb shows in-frame clones only, minus some. The table lists 170,000 or so clones, more than 90% of them singletons. The CDR3 is 13 amino acids. Germline V lookup: CDR1 SGHDN, CDR2 FVKESK. The V end was cut by 0 bases, the J end by 4 bases, with 6 bases between. The sample comprised blood. This clonotype was obtained from a woman aged 40 to 50 in good health. The V gene is TRBV14, the J gene TRBJ1-2; D remains unclear. This chain's CDR3 is CASSQDTRYGYTF. In nucleotides, the CDR3 is TGTGCCAGCAGCCAAGATACACGCTATGGCTACACCTTC. Full variable domain (missing parts from reference TRBV14 and TRBJ1-2): EAGVTQFPSHSVIEKGQTVTLRCDPISGHDNLYWYRRVMGKEIKFLLHFVKESKQDESGMPNNRFLAERTGGTYSTLKVQPAELEDSGVYFCASSQDTRYGYTFGSGTRLTVV.